The 9 T cell receptor beta chains reported below all come from one sample, sequenced in a study of blood T cell repertoires in COVID-19. Assay: immunoSEQ multiplex PCR; the TCRdb copy retains only in-frame clones and omits some. Of 150,000 to 180,000 clones in the sample, roughly 80% are singletons; the top ten hold about 1.8%. Specimen: peripheral blood. These TCRs come from a man aged 80 or over with acute or convalescent COVID-19.

The chain employs TRBV4-1 and TRBJ2-7; 9 bases align to TRBD2. Germline lookup yields CDR1 MGHRA and CDR2 YSYEKL. V lost 4 bases to trimming and J lost 4 bases; unmatched junction nucleotides: 8. CDR3 length: 15 residues. Written as DNA, the CDR3 is TGCGCCAGCAGCCCAGCGGGGGGCTCGGGATACGAGCAGTACTTC. Translated: CASSPAGGSGYEQYF.

The chain has TRBV3-1 (or the pseudogene TRBV3-2) and TRBJ1-2; TRBD1 might be the D (6 bases). This CDR3 contains 14 residues. Trimming left V 7 bases short and J 6 bases short, with 18 bases between. Germline V CDR1 and CDR2: LGHDT, YNNKEL (reference sequence). CDR3 DNA: TGTGCCAGCACCGATACAGGGCGTGCGAATGGCTACACCTTC. This gives the protein CASTDTGRANGYTF.

The J gene is TRBJ1-5, the V gene TRBV6-6; D gene uncertain. Germline loops: CDR1 MNHNY, CDR2 SVGAGI (reference sequence). V dropped 2 bases and J dropped 2 bases, with 7 bases sitting between them. The CDR3 totals 14 residues. As DNA, the CDR3 is TGTGCCAGCAGTTACGGTGGAGGCAATCAGCCCCAGCATTTT. Protein: CASSYGGGNQPQHF.

J is TRBJ2-3 and V is TRBV3-1 (or the pseudogene TRBV3-2), with TRBD2 matching 8 bases. CDR1 is LGHDT, CDR2 YNNKEL, per germline (reference sequence). With 7 bases clipped from V and 7 bases from J, the junction kept 4 bases outside the gene matches. The length of the CDR3 is 12 residues. CDR3 coding DNA: TGTGCCAGCAAAAGCGGGGGATATACGCAGTATTTT. Encoded protein: CASKSGGYTQYF.

A few counts support this clone. The gene calls are TRBV5-4 and TRBJ1-4; 8 nucleotides agree with TRBD1. Germline V gene lookup returns CDR1 SGHNT and CDR2 YYREEE (reference sequence). Unmatched junction bases numbered 4, after V lost 2 bases and J lost 7 bases. This CDR3 spans 14 amino acids. CDR3 amino acids: CASSLGQGREKLFF. CDR3 nucleotide sequence: TGTGCCAGCAGCTTAGGACAGGGCCGTGAAAAACTGTTTTTT.

The rearrangement joins TRBV19 to TRBJ2-7; 9 positions agree with TRBD1. The CDR3 has 15 amino acids. Germline values: CDR1 LNHDA, CDR2 SQIVND (reference sequence). Trimming cost V 3 bases and J 5 bases; bases outside gene matches: 8. The CDR3, as DNA: TGTGCCAGTAGTATCACGAACAGGGGGCAGAACGAGCAGTACTTC. Translating it yields CASSITNRGQNEQYF.

V and J are TRBV7-2 and TRBJ2-1, with D perhaps matching TRBD1 (5 bases). The CDR3 consists of 15 residues. Trimming stripped 6 bases from V and 4 bases from J, with 16 bases between. Germline loops: CDR1 SGHTA, CDR2 FQGNSA. The CDR3 DNA follows: TGTGCCAGCAGTCCAGGATGGGGCAGGTACAATGAGCAGTTCTTC. Translation: CASSPGWGRYNEQFF.

The chain is built from TRBV6-5 and TRBJ2-1, with D possibly matching TRBD2 (7 bases). The CDR3 runs to 15 residues. The germline gives CDR1 MNHEY, CDR2 SVGAGI. The V end lost 6 bases, the J end lost 10 bases, and 22 bases lay between the germline ends. The CDR3 loop is CASRPRGGASGEQFF. For the CDR3, the DNA is TGTGCCAGCAGGCCCCGCGGGGGCGCATCGGGCGAGCAGTTCTTC.

J is TRBJ2-7 and V is TRBV7-9; D ambiguous. The CDR3 spans 11 residues. Germline-derived CDR1 and CDR2 are SEHNR and FQNEAQ (reference sequence). Trimming stripped 3 bases from V and 3 bases from J, with 3 bases between. The CDR3 region has the DNA TGTGCCAGCAGCTTGAGCTACGAGCAGTACTTC. Encoded protein: CASSLSYEQYF.